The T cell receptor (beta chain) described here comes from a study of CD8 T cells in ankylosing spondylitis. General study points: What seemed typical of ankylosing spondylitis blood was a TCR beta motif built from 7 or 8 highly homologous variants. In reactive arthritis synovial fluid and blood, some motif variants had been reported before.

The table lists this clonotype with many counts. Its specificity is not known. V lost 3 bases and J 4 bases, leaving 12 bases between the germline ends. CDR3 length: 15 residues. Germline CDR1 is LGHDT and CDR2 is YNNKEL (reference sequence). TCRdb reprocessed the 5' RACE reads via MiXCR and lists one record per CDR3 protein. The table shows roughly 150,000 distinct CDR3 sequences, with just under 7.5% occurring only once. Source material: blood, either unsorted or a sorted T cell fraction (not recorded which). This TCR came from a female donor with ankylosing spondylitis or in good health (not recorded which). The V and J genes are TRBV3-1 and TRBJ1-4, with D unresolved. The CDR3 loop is CASSHNSGINEKLFF. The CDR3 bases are TGTGCCAGCAGCCACAACAGTGGCATTAATGAAAAACTGTTTTTT.